These 15 T cell receptor beta chains were all obtained from the same sample, sequenced in a study of shared clonotypes between healthy human individuals. In the naive CD8 group, cells lacked CD45RO and were positively selected for CCR7, so terminally differentiated effector memory CD45RA+ cells were left out. Clones were read by immunoSEQ multiplex PCR, and TCRdb kept only the in-frame ones, dropping some. Of a few million clones listed, just under 95% were seen once; the top ten hold under 2%. Sample: naive CD8+ T cells from PBMCs. These TCRs come from a man between 18 and 35 years old in good health. Some clones in this sample may be carry-over from other donors' samples.

The V gene is TRBV5-6, the J gene TRBJ2-7; D gene unclear. The V gene's germline CDR1 is SGHDT and CDR2 YYEEEE. Trimming cost V 7 bases and J 6 bases, with 23 bases left between them. This CDR3 contains 15 residues. The CDR3 region has the DNA TGTGCCAGCCAGGAGTCGGTGGGCTACTCGGGCGAGCAGTACTTC. Amino acid sequence: CASQESVGYSGEQYF.

J is TRBJ2-7 and V is TRBV9; D is unresolved. Germline CDR1 SGDLS, CDR2 YYNGEE. This CDR3 contains 13 residues. V lost 3 bases and J 0 bases, leaving 7 bases between the germline ends. CDR3 sequence: CASSGKGSYEQYF. CDR3 nucleotides: TGTGCCAGCAGCGGTAAGGGCTCCTACGAGCAGTACTTC.

The CDR3 is CASGRRDAGEKLFF. The CDR3 DNA reads TGTGCCAGCGGCCGCCGGGACGCGGGGGAAAAACTGTTTTTT. The chain links TRBV27 to TRBJ1-4; possibly TRBD1 for D (5 bases). Germline values: CDR1 MNHEY, CDR2 SMNVEV (reference sequence). V was clipped by 8 bases and J by 8 bases, with 18 bases between them. The CDR3 totals 14 residues.

CDR3 coding DNA: TGTGCCAGTAGTCCGCGGGGAGGGACAGGGACCCAGCATTTT. This sequence encodes CASSPRGGTGTQHF. V gene TRBV19 combines with J gene TRBJ1-5; 9 positions agree with TRBD1. The germline gives CDR1 LNHDA, CDR2 SQIVND (reference sequence). The CDR3 extends over 14 amino acids. Unmatched junction bases numbered 10, after V lost 5 bases and J lost 11 bases.

This chain links TRBV7-9 with TRBJ2-1, with D tentatively TRBD2 (6 bases). Trimming shortened V by 8 bases and J by 6 bases, and 11 bases separated the two germline ends. The CDR3 consists of 12 residues. CDR1 and CDR2 (germline): SEHNR, FQNEAQ (reference sequence). CDR3 bases: TGTGCCAGCCGGCGGGAAGCCAATGAGCAGTTCTTC. Translated: CASRREANEQFF.

This rearrangement joins TRBV2 to TRBJ1-1; no definite D call. Germline values: CDR1 SNHLY, CDR2 FYNNEI. Trimming removed 2 bases from V and 1 base from J, with 8 bases in between. The CDR3 length is 14 residues. CDR3 sequence: CASSEYAGNTEAFF. For the CDR3, the DNA is TGTGCCAGCAGTGAATATGCAGGGAACACTGAAGCTTTCTTT.

V is TRBV11-2 and J is TRBJ1-4; D gene uncertain. V shed 4 bases and J shed 5 bases, with 17 bases lying between them. Germline V gene lookup returns CDR1 SGHAT and CDR2 FQNNGV. CDR3 length: 16 residues. CDR3 in amino acids: CASSSWKRDNNEKLFF. In nucleotides, the CDR3 is TGTGCCAGCAGCTCGTGGAAGAGAGATAACAATGAAAAACTGTTTTTT.

The chain employs TRBV7-9 and TRBJ2-1; D may be TRBD1 (5 bases). Per the germline V gene, CDR1 is SEHNR and CDR2 is FQNEAQ (reference sequence). The CDR3 consists of 12 residues. V was pared by 3 bases and J by 10 bases, with 10 bases between. The CDR3 bases are TGTGCCAGCAGCTTTACAGGAGCGGAGCAGTTCTTC. It specifies CASSFTGAEQFF.

This clone was seen just once. This rearrangement joins TRBV5-4 to TRBJ1-1, with unresolved D. This CDR3 comprises 13 residues. Germline values: CDR1 SGHNT, CDR2 YYREEE (reference sequence). Between the trimmed V and J ends, which lost 5 bases and 1 base, there was a span of 9 bases. CDR3 bases: TGTGCCAGCAGAAGGACGGGGAACACTGAAGCTTTCTTT. It codes for CASRRTGNTEAFF.

The chain uses TRBV2 and TRBJ2-6; 10 bases fit TRBD1. CDR1 is SNHLY, CDR2 FYNNEI, per germline. The V and J ends lost 9 bases and 2 bases, in that order; junction bases with no gene match: 7. There are 16 residues in the CDR3. This CDR3 reads CARGDRGAAGANVLTF. The CDR3 nucleotides read TGTGCCAGAGGGGACAGGGGAGCAGCTGGGGCCAACGTCCTGACTTTC.

The rearrangement links TRBV4-1 to TRBJ1-1, with a weak D call TRBD1 (6 bases). This CDR3 has 16 residues. Trimming took off 3 bases at V and 2 bases at J, with 16 bases between the two ends. The germline CDR1 and CDR2 sequences are MGHRA and YSYEKL. The CDR3 bases are TGCGCCAGCAGCCATCGGGGGGCGCCGGATAACACTGAAGCTTTCTTT. Translated: CASSHRGAPDNTEAFF.

This chain links TRBV9 with TRBJ2-1; TRBD2 matches at 12 bases. The CDR3 has 20 amino acids. Germline V gene data show CDR1 as SGDLS and CDR2 as YYNGEE. Germline trimming cut 4 bases from V and 4 bases from J; bases unmatched to any gene: 18. CDR3 in amino acids: CASSPLTSGRPQPNYNEQFF. In DNA form, the CDR3 reads TGTGCCAGCAGCCCCCTGACTAGCGGGAGACCTCAACCTAATTACAATGAGCAGTTCTTC.

The rearrangement links TRBV27 to TRBJ2-5; either TRBD1 or TRBD2 may fit D (5 bases each). The CDR3 spans 13 residues. The germline V gene has CDR1 MNHEY and CDR2 SMNVEV (reference sequence). V lost 2 bases and J 6 bases, leaving 10 bases between the germline ends. The CDR3 DNA reads as TGTGCCAGCAGTTTAGGGGGTATGAAGACCCAGTACTTC. This encodes CASSLGGMKTQYF.

This chain joins TRBV5-8 and TRBJ1-2; D is unclear. This CDR3 has 15 amino acids. Germline V gene data show CDR1 as SGHTS and CDR2 as YDEGEE. V gave up 0 bases and J gave up 1 base, with 10 bases separating them. The CDR3 DNA is TGTGCCAGCAGCTTGGGGAGGATCTTTAACTATGGCTACACCTTC. It codes for CASSLGRIFNYGYTF.

The chain links TRBV19 to TRBJ1-1, with a possible D match to TRBD1 (6 bases). The germline V and J ends were trimmed by 8 bases and 1 base, with 14 bases remaining between them. The germline gives CDR1 LNHDA, CDR2 SQIVND (reference sequence). The CDR3 extends over 14 amino acids. The CDR3 region has the DNA TGTGCCAGTTCCCCCAGGGGCCAGAACACTGAAGCTTTCTTT. Translation: CASSPRGQNTEAFF.